A selection of T cell receptor beta chains follows, all from one sample in a study of Ad26.COV2.S vaccination and SARS-CoV-2 variants. TCRdb keeps only in-frame clones here, not all; method: immunoSEQ multiplex PCR. The repertoire holds roughly 350,000 clones, with about 88% as singletons. The material sequenced was peripheral blood, taken in a trial of Ad26.COV2.S vaccine versus placebo. The receptors shown here come from a person aged 18 to 59 who received the Ad26.COV2.S COVID-19 vaccine or a placebo. The CDR3 runs from the conserved cysteine through the conserved F or W. D genes are given only for firm matches. Clone size is given for some rows only: seen once, a few or many times, or a class if the clone is expanded.

d_call: TRBD2
clone_size: -
j_call: TRBJ2-7
v_call: TRBV20-1
cdr3_nt: TGCAGTGCTAGTTGGACGGGACTAGCGGGATACGAGCAGTACTTC
cdr3_aa: CSASWTGLAGYEQYF

d_call: -
clone_size: -
j_call: TRBJ2-1
v_call: TRBV7-3
cdr3_nt: TGTGCCAGCAGCTTAAAAAATGAGCAGTTCTTC
cdr3_aa: CASSLKNEQFF

d_call: TRBD1
clone_size: -
j_call: TRBJ1-4
v_call: TRBV11-2
cdr3_nt: TGTGCCAGCAGCTTCATGACAGGGGGTGCTAATGAAAAACTGTTTTTT
cdr3_aa: CASSFMTGGANEKLFF

d_call: TRBD2
clone_size: -
j_call: TRBJ2-1
v_call: TRBV28
cdr3_nt: TGTGCCAGCACCACCGGGACTAGCAGAAAGAGGACGAATGAGCAGTTCTTC
cdr3_aa: CASTTGTSRKRTNEQFF

d_call: -
clone_size: -
j_call: TRBJ2-1
v_call: TRBV9
cdr3_nt: TGTGCCAGCAGCCCCGTGGTGGGATCAAGGGAGCAGTTCTTC
cdr3_aa: CASSPVVGSREQFF

d_call: TRBD1
clone_size: -
j_call: TRBJ1-2
v_call: TRBV11-2
cdr3_nt: TGTGCCAGCAGCCGAAATAATGGGGACAGCAACTATGGCTACACCTTC
cdr3_aa: CASSRNNGDSNYGYTF

d_call: -
clone_size: once
j_call: TRBJ1-2
v_call: TRBV19
cdr3_nt: TGTGCCAGTAGTAGCAGGGGACTCTATGGCTACACCTTC
cdr3_aa: CASSSRGLYGYTF

d_call: TRBD1
clone_size: -
j_call: TRBJ1-2
v_call: TRBV12-3/TRBV12-4
cdr3_nt: TGTGCCAGCAGCTCAGGACAGGGCTATGGCTACACCTTC
cdr3_aa: CASSSGQGYGYTF

d_call: -
clone_size: -
j_call: TRBJ2-7
v_call: TRBV9
cdr3_nt: TGTGCCAGCAGCGTAGGCCAGGGGCACGGCGAGCAGTACTTC
cdr3_aa: CASSVGQGHGEQYF

d_call: -
clone_size: -
j_call: TRBJ2-3
v_call: TRBV9
cdr3_nt: TGTGCCAGCAGCGTAGGACCGCCAGATACGCAGTATTTT
cdr3_aa: CASSVGPPDTQYF

d_call: -
clone_size: -
j_call: TRBJ2-5
v_call: TRBV7-6
cdr3_nt: TGTGCCAGCAGCTTAAGAATTAGAAGGCAAGAGACCCAGTACTTC
cdr3_aa: CASSLRIRRQETQYF

d_call: -
clone_size: -
j_call: TRBJ1-2
v_call: TRBV9
cdr3_nt: TGTGCCAGCAGCGTAGAGCCGGGAGGCTATGGCTACACCTTC
cdr3_aa: CASSVEPGGYGYTF

d_call: -
clone_size: -
j_call: TRBJ2-1
v_call: TRBV6-2/TRBV6-3
cdr3_nt: TGTGCCAGCAGCCAGGGCTCCGGGGAGTTCTTC
cdr3_aa: CASSQGSGEFF

d_call: -
clone_size: -
j_call: TRBJ2-3
v_call: TRBV18
cdr3_nt: TGTGCCAGCTCACCACGGGCAGATACGCAGTATTTT
cdr3_aa: CASSPRADTQYF

d_call: -
clone_size: -
j_call: TRBJ2-3
v_call: TRBV5-1
cdr3_nt: TGCGCCAGCAGCTTGGGCGCAGCCAGCACAGATACGCAGTATTTT
cdr3_aa: CASSLGAASTDTQYF

d_call: -
clone_size: few
j_call: TRBJ2-7
v_call: TRBV7-9
cdr3_nt: TGTGCCAGCAGCTTAGGTGCCATGGACGAGCAGTACTTC
cdr3_aa: CASSLGAMDEQYF

d_call: TRBD2
clone_size: once
j_call: TRBJ2-2
v_call: TRBV2
cdr3_nt: TGTGCCAGCCAGACCGGGACTAGCGTCCCGAACACCGGGGAGCTGTTTTTT
cdr3_aa: CASQTGTSVPNTGELFF